The present T cell receptor beta chain was sequenced within a study of regulatory T cells in long-lasting Graves disease. Arm-PCR of CDR3 regions with iRepertoire HTBI primers generated TCR beta libraries. In the original analysis: The study identified more than 55 TRBV and some 15 TRBJ segments across samples. TCRdb redid the calling of the multiplex PCR reads with MiXCR, one entry per CDR3 protein. Here the V and J calls rest on TCRdb's processing, not on the authors' analysis. This sample yields 450,000 to 700,000 distinct CDR3 sequences, of which less than 15% are seen a single time; over 7.5% belongs to the top ten. This CDR3 comprises 18 residues. Germline CDR1 and CDR2: SGHVS and FQNEAQ. V shed 4 bases, J shed 8 bases, and the junction held 16 bases outside the gene matches. Noted time point: newly diagnosed GD, antithyroid drugs for less than 3 months. RNA extracted from PBMCs served as the sequencing template. Diagnosing Graves' disease relied on the American Thyroid Association guidelines. EDTA tubes received approximately 9.8 milliliters of drawn peripheral blood.

A further study also used this sample, focusing on T cells in Graves' hyperthyroidism and ophthalmopathy. That source reports: An initial round of RT-PCR targeting the TCR CDR3 relied on the HTBI primer set.

The J gene is TRBJ1-4, the V gene TRBV7-8; 10 nucleotides align to TRBD1. The sequence derives from a man aged 25-45 years with Graves disease. Sample: peripheral blood mononuclear cells (PBMCs), taken at new diagnosis, from a patient treated with antithyroid drugs. The CDR3 DNA follows: TGTGCCAGCAGCTCCCGGAGACAGGGGGCCCTAGGCGGGGAAAAACTGTTTTTT. Translated: CASSSRRQGALGGEKLFF.